This T cell receptor (beta chain) was observed in a study of control samples from healthy donors and cancer patients. Profiling relied on immunoSEQ multiplex PCR, and the TCRdb table lists in-frame clones only, not all of them. The sample records roughly 120,000 clones, about 91% being singletons. Germline V CDR1 and CDR2: LNHDA, SQIVND (reference sequence). V was cut by 6 bases and J by 5 bases, with 14 bases left in between. CDR3 size: 14 residues. The material sequenced was blood. V and J are TRBV19 and TRBJ1-5, with D uncertain. The clonotype originates from a man in his forties in good health. For the CDR3, the DNA is TGTGCCAGTAGGTTCCTTCCGGCTGATCAGCCCCAGCATTTT. Translating it yields CASRFLPADQPQHF.